Shown below are 15 T cell receptor beta chains from a single sample sequenced in a study of lymphopenia after photon versus proton radiotherapy. TCRdb keeps only in-frame clones here, not all; method: immunoSEQ multiplex PCR. The repertoire holds around 12,000 clones, with about 87% as singletons. Here the sequenced sample was peripheral blood, taken from a patient treated with photon-based radiotherapy. Every receptor here comes from a man in his sixties with pancreatic cancer.

The chain employs TRBV11-3 and TRBJ1-3, with D unresolved. The V end was cut by 2 bases, the J end by 2 bases, with 13 bases between. The CDR3 runs 16 residues. CDR1 and CDR2 from the germline V gene are SGHNT and YENEEA. The CDR3 DNA sequence: TGTGCCAGCAGCTTAAGTTTTACACGCACTGGAAACACCATATATTTT. Amino acid sequence: CASSLSFTRTGNTIYF.

V gene TRBV28 combines with J gene TRBJ2-5; D may be TRBD2 (6 bases). The CDR3 is made up of 15 amino acids. The germline CDR1 and CDR2 sequences are MDHEN and SYDVKM. Trimming pared 2 bases from V and 4 bases from J, leaving 14 bases between. The CDR3 sequence: CASSLGGTRRETQYF. For the CDR3, the DNA is TGTGCCAGCAGTTTAGGGGGGACCAGGAGAGAGACCCAGTACTTC.

This sequence joins TRBV5-5 and TRBJ2-3; 10 bases match TRBD2. The CDR3 spans 17 residues. V was pared by 3 bases and J by 6 bases, with 13 bases of the junction left unmatched. Per germline, CDR1 SGHKS and CDR2 YYEKEE (reference sequence). CDR3 sequence (DNA): TGTGCCAGCAGCTGGCAGCGGGGGGGCCTTCAGTTCGATACGCAGTATTTT. It translates to CASSWQRGGLQFDTQYF.

The chain has TRBV2 and TRBJ1-4, with 7 bases identical to TRBD1. V shed 3 bases, J shed 7 bases, and the junction held 5 bases outside the gene matches. The CDR3 loop spans 14 amino acids. Germline-derived CDR1 and CDR2 are SNHLY and FYNNEI. The CDR3 protein is CASSDGWDSEKLFF. As DNA, the CDR3 is TGTGCCAGCAGTGATGGTTGGGACAGTGAAAAACTGTTTTTT.

This chain joins TRBV7-2 and TRBJ1-2; D gene unclear. Looked up from germline, CDR1 is SGHTA and CDR2 is FQGNSA. V lost 5 bases to trimming and J lost 7 bases, with 11 bases between them. There are 12 residues in the CDR3. CDR3 sequence reads: CASSPGVGGYTF. In DNA, the CDR3 is TGTGCCAGCAGCCCCGGAGTTGGTGGCTACACCTTC.

This chain uses TRBV5-1 with TRBJ1-4; 8 bases align to TRBD1. Trimming took 1 base from V and 8 from J; bases not matched to a gene: 4. CDR1 and CDR2 from the germline V gene are SGHRS and YFSETQ. The CDR3 spans 14 residues. The CDR3 bases are TGCGCCAGCAGCTTGCCAGGGGGCGGAGAAAAACTGTTTTTT. Amino acids: CASSLPGGGEKLFF.

The gene calls are TRBV7-2 and TRBJ2-1; D is perhaps TRBD1 (5 bases). This CDR3 has 15 residues. V lost 1 base, J lost 1 base, and 8 bases lay in between. CDR1 is SGHTA, CDR2 FQGNSA, per germline. CDR3 coding DNA: TGTGCCAGCAGCTTAGGGGCAGGGTCCTACAATGAGCAGTTCTTC. This gives the protein CASSLGAGSYNEQFF.

CDR3 DNA sequence: TGTGCCAGCAGCCCATCGAACACTGAAGCTTTCTTT. This codes for CASSPSNTEAFF. This chain joins TRBV5-4 and TRBJ1-1; D ambiguous. Trimming cost V 4 bases and J 1 base, with 5 bases left between them. Germline lookup yields CDR1 SGHNT and CDR2 YYREEE (reference sequence). CDR3 size: 12 residues.

The chain employs TRBV7-2 and TRBJ2-4, with D perhaps being TRBD1 or TRBD2 (6 bases each). V was trimmed by 0 bases and J by 5 bases, leaving 17 bases between them. The CDR3 extends over 17 amino acids. CDR1 SGHTA and CDR2 FQGNSA come from the germline V gene. CDR3 amino acids: CASSLAAGGEFQNIQYF. The DNA of the CDR3 is TGTGCCAGCAGCTTAGCGGCCGGGGGCGAGTTCCAAAACATTCAGTACTTC. The whole variable domain, remainder taken from reference TRBV7-2 and TRBJ2-4, is GAGVSQSPSNKVTEKGKDVELRCDPISGHTALYWYRQSLGQGLEFLIYFQGNSAPDKSGLPSDRFSAERTGGSVSTLTIQRTQQEDSAVYLCASSLAAGGEFQNIQYFGAGTRLSVL.

This chain links TRBV29-1 with TRBJ2-6; no reliable D call. This CDR3 is built from 13 residues. V dropped 7 bases and J dropped 1 base, with 8 bases sitting between them. Germline CDR1 SQVTM, CDR2 ANQGSEA. The CDR3 is CSARWSGANVLTF. CDR3 nucleotides: TGCAGCGCCCGTTGGTCTGGGGCCAACGTCCTGACTTTC.

The rearrangement links TRBV4-1 to TRBJ2-7; 8 nucleotides agree with TRBD1. CDR3 length equals 15 residues. Trimming cost V 1 base and J 8 bases; bases outside gene matches: 10. Germline lookup yields CDR1 MGHRA and CDR2 YSYEKL. In DNA, the CDR3 is TGCGCCAGCAGCCAAGGTTGGGACAGGCCCTCCAAGCAGTACTTC. As protein: CASSQGWDRPSKQYF.

The rearrangement uses TRBV7-6 and TRBJ1-1; D may be TRBD1 (5 bases). Germline V gene lookup returns CDR1 SGHVS and CDR2 FNYEAQ. Trimming removed 0 bases from V and 4 bases from J, with 18 bases in between. The CDR3 is made up of 17 amino acids. The CDR3 sequence is CASSLARSGHVSTEAFF. Here the CDR3 DNA reads TGTGCCAGCAGCTTAGCGCGCTCGGGGCACGTCAGCACTGAAGCTTTCTTT.

This clone was picked up one time. The chain links TRBV27 to TRBJ2-6, with 9 bases identical to TRBD2. This CDR3 comprises 21 residues. J was trimmed by 5 bases and V by 2 bases; bases with no gene match: 19. Germline CDR1 is MNHEY and CDR2 is SMNVEV (reference sequence). The DNA for the CDR3 is TGTGCCAGCAGTTTACGTCCCCCCTTAGCGGGGGCCTTCCCTAGGGCCAACGTCCTGACTTTC. Protein product: CASSLRPPLAGAFPRANVLTF.

The chain has TRBV5-1 and TRBJ2-5; D uncertain. The ends were cut back, 1 base at V and 5 bases at J, with 3 bases in the middle. Germline V gene sequence: CDR1 SGHRS, CDR2 YFSETQ. The CDR3 sequence is 11 residues long. CDR3 in amino acids: CASSLTETQYF. In DNA, the CDR3 is TGCGCCAGCAGCTTGACGGAGACCCAGTACTTC. Together with reference TRBV5-1 and TRBJ2-5, the CDR3 gives the full variable domain: KAGVTQTPRYLIKTRGQQVTLSCSPISGHRSVSWYQQTPGQGLQFLFEYFSETQRNKGNFPGRFSGRQFSNSRSEMNVSTLELGDSALYLCASSLTETQYFGPGTRLLVL.

The rearrangement links TRBV4-1 to TRBJ1-3; D gene ambiguous. V lost 1 base and J lost 0, with 10 bases in between. This CDR3 contains 16 residues. Per the germline V gene, CDR1 is MGHRA and CDR2 is YSYEKL. The CDR3 DNA follows: TGCGCCAGCAGCCAAGGCTGGTCCGTCTCTGGAAACACCATATATTTT. The encoded protein is CASSQGWSVSGNTIYF.